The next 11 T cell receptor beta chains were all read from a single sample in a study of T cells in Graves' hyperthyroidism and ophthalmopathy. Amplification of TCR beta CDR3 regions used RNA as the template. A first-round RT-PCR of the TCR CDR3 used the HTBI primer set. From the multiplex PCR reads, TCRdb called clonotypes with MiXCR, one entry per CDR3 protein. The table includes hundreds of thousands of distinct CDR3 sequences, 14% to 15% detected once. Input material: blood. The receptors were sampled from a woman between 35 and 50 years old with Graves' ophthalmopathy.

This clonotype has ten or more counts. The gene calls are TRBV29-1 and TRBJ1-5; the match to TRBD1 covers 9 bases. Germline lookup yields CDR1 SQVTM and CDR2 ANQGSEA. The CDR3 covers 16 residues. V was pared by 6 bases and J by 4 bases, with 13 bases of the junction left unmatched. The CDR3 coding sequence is TGCAGCGTGGCCCTTTTCGGACAGGGGACTAATCAGCCCCAGCATTTT. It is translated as CSVALFGQGTNQPQHF.

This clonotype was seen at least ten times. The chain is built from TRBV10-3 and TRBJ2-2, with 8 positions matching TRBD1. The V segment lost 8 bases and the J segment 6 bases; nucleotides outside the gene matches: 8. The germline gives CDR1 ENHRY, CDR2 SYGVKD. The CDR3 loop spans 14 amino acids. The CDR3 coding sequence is TGTGCCATCGGGACGACAGGGGCGTCCGGGGAGCTGTTTTTT. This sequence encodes CAIGTTGASGELFF.

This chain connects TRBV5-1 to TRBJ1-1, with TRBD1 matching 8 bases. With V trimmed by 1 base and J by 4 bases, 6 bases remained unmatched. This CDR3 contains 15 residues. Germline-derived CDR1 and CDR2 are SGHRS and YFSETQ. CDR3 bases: TGCGCCAGCAGCTTGTCTAACAGGGGGAGCACTGAAGCTTTCTTT. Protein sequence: CASSLSNRGSTEAFF. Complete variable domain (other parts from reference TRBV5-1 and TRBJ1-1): KAGVTQTPRYLIKTRGQQVTLSCSPISGHRSVSWYQQTPGQGLQFLFEYFSETQRNKGNFPGRFSGRQFSNSRSEMNVSTLELGDSALYLCASSLSNRGSTEAFFGQGTRLTVV.

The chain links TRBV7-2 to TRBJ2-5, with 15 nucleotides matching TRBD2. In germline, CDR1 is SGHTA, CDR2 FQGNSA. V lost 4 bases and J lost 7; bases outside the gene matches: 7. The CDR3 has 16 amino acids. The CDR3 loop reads CASSSGLAGGRGTQYF. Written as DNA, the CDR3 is TGTGCCAGCAGCTCGGGACTAGCGGGAGGCCGTGGGACCCAGTACTTC.

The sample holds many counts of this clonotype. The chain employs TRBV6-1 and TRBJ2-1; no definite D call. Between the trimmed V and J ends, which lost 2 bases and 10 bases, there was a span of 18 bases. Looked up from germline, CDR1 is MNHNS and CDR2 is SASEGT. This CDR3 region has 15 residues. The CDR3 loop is CASSESPAARSEQFF. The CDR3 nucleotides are TGTGCCAGCAGTGAATCACCAGCAGCCCGGTCGGAGCAGTTCTTC.

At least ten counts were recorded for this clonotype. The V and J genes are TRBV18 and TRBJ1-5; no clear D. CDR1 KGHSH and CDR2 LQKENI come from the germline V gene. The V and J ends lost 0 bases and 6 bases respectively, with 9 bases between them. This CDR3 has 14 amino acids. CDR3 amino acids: CASSPPQLGQPQHF. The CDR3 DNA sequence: TGTGCCAGCTCACCACCACAATTGGGTCAGCCCCAGCATTTT.

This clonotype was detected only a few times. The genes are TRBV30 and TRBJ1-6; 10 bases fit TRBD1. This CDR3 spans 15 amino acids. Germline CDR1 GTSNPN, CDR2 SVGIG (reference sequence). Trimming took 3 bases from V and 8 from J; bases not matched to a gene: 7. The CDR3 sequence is CAWRAGTGAHSPLHF. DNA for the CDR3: TGTGCCTGGAGAGCCGGGACAGGGGCCCATTCACCCCTCCACTTT.

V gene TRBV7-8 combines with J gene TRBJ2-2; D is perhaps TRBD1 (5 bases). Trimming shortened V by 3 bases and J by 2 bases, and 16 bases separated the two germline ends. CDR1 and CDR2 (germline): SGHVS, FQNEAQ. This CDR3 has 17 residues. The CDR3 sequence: CASSFTWRQINTGELFF. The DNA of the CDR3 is TGTGCCAGCAGCTTCACTTGGCGACAGATAAACACCGGGGAGCTGTTTTTT.

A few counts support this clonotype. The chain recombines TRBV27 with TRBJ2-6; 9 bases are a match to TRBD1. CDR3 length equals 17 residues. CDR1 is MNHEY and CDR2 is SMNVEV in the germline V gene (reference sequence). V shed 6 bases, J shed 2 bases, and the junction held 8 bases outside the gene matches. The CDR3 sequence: CASRPTTGGPGANVLTF. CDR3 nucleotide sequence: TGTGCCAGCAGGCCAACCACAGGGGGCCCTGGGGCCAACGTCCTGACTTTC.

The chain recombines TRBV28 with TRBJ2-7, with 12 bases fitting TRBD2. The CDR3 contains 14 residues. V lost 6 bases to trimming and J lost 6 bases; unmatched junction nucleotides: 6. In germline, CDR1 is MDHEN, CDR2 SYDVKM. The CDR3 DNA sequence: TGTGCCAGCAGATCACTAGCGGGAGGCCCCGAGCAGTACTTC. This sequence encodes CASRSLAGGPEQYF.

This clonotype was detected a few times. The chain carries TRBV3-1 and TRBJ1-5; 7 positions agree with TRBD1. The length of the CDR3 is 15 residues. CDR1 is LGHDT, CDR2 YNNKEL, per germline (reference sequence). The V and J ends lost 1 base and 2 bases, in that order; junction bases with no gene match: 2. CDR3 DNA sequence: TGTGCCAGCAGCCAAGGGACAGGCCGCAATCAGCCCCAGCATTTT. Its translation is CASSQGTGRNQPQHF.